The 28 T cell receptor beta chains in this list originate from one sample, sequenced in a study of shared clonotypes between healthy human individuals. The assay was immunoSEQ multiplex PCR, and TCRdb's table has in-frame clones only and misses some. The repertoire consists of about 2.3 million clones, with about nine tenths occurring once and the leading ten covering 0.37%. The source material was naive CD4+ T cells from PBMCs. Specified subset: CD45RA+ positively selected. Receptor source: a man between 18 and 35 years old in good health. Some clones in this sample may be carry-over from other donors' samples.

V is TRBV7-9 and J is TRBJ2-1; D possibly corresponds to TRBD2 (6 bases). The germline gives CDR1 SEHNR, CDR2 FQNEAQ (reference sequence). Between the trimmed V and J ends, which lost 4 bases and 7 bases, there was a span of 23 bases. The CDR3 has 17 amino acids. The CDR3, as DNA: TGTGCCAGCAGCTCTGATCCGGGACTGCGACTCCGGAATGAGCAGTTCTTC. Its protein product is CASSSDPGLRLRNEQFF.

This rearrangement joins TRBV6-4 to TRBJ2-2; D is uncertain. Germline V gives CDR1 MRHNA, CDR2 SNTAGT. Trimming cost V 5 bases and J 1 base, with 8 bases left between them. This CDR3 contains 14 residues. The CDR3 region has the DNA TGTGCCAGCAGTTTGGACGGGAACACCGGGGAGCTGTTTTTT. Protein: CASSLDGNTGELFF.

The chain links TRBV7-3 to TRBJ2-1; the match to TRBD2 covers 8 bases. V was clipped by 3 bases and J by 12 bases; unmatched bases: 7. This CDR3 is built from 13 residues. Per the germline V gene, CDR1 is SGHTA and CDR2 is FQGTGA. The CDR3 nucleotides are TGTGCCAGCAGCTTGTCACTAGCGGCGGCGCAGTTCTTC. Its translation: CASSLSLAAAQFF.

This clone was observed once. The chain employs TRBV7-3 and TRBJ2-1; TRBD2 might be the D (5 bases). The CDR3 sequence is 17 residues long. From germline, CDR1 is SGHTA and CDR2 FQGTGA. The V and J ends lost 0 bases and 1 base respectively, with 13 bases between them. CDR3 nucleotide sequence: TGTGCCAGCAGCTTAACCGTGGGTCAGCGGTCCTACAATGAGCAGTTCTTC. Its translation: CASSLTVGQRSYNEQFF.

The chain couples TRBV6-1 to TRBJ1-4, with D possibly being TRBD1 (5 bases). This CDR3 is built from 13 residues. Trimming cost V 2 bases and J 8 bases, with 9 bases left between them. Germline V gene sequence: CDR1 MNHNS, CDR2 SASEGT. The CDR3 loop reads CASSEYWGEKLFF. CDR3 coding DNA: TGTGCCAGCAGTGAATATTGGGGGGAAAAACTGTTTTTT.

A single count supports this clone. J is TRBJ2-1 and V is TRBV11-2; D gene ambiguous. Germline V CDR1 and CDR2: SGHAT, FQNNGV. Trimming stripped 1 base from V and 9 bases from J, with 7 bases between. This CDR3 region has 12 residues. CDR3 sequence reads: CASSLGLGEQFF. For the CDR3, the DNA is TGTGCCAGCAGCTTAGGTCTTGGTGAGCAGTTCTTC.

As regards this clone: Other DNA sequences in the same sample also yield this CDR3. V and J are TRBV18 and TRBJ1-1; D is ambiguous. The CDR3 has 14 residues. Germline values: CDR1 KGHSH, CDR2 LQKENI. The V end lost 3 bases, the J end lost 0 bases, and 8 bases lay between the germline ends. The CDR3 loop reads CASSPPGVNTEAFF. CDR3 nucleotides: TGTGCCAGCTCACCCCCGGGTGTGAACACTGAAGCTTTCTTT.

A single count supports this clone. The rearrangement links TRBV7-8 to TRBJ1-2, with 11 positions matching TRBD1. V lost 5 bases, J lost 7 bases, and 9 bases stayed unmatched. CDR1 and CDR2 from the germline V gene are SGHVS and FQNEAQ. The CDR3 is made up of 15 amino acids. Here the CDR3 reads CASSRGQGAKGGYTF. Here the CDR3 DNA reads TGTGCCAGCAGCCGCGGACAGGGGGCTAAAGGTGGCTACACCTTC. The variable domain in full, completed from reference TRBV7-8 and TRBJ1-2, reads GAGVSQSPRYKVAKRGQDVALRCDPISGHVSLFWYQQALGQGPEFLTYFQNEAQLDKSGLPSDRFFAERPEGSVSTLKIQRTQQEDSAVYLCASSRGQGAKGGYTFGSGTRLTVV.

This chain uses TRBV7-2 with TRBJ2-7; tentatively, D is TRBD1 (6 bases). V was shortened by 1 base and J by 6 bases, with 13 bases between the two germline ends. This CDR3 region has 14 residues. Per the germline V gene, CDR1 is SGHTA and CDR2 is FQGNSA. In DNA, the CDR3 is TGTGCCAGCAGCTTAGAGCAGGGGTTGGGCGAGCAGTACTTC. It specifies CASSLEQGLGEQYF.

This clone was detected only a few times. The chain recombines TRBV30 with TRBJ1-5, with D maybe TRBD1 (6 bases). Trimming pared 1 base from V and 2 bases from J, leaving 15 bases between. Germline CDR1 GTSNPN, CDR2 SVGIG (reference sequence). This CDR3 has 16 amino acids. The CDR3 spells CAWSEYRGPGNQPQHF. The CDR3, as DNA: TGTGCCTGGAGTGAATATCGGGGGCCGGGCAATCAGCCCCAGCATTTT.

This clone has a handful of counts. Other DNA sequences from this sample encode an identical CDR3 as well. The chain has TRBV28 and TRBJ1-3; D is possibly TRBD1 (5 bases). In germline, CDR1 is MDHEN, CDR2 SYDVKM. The CDR3 is 16 amino acids. V gave up 5 bases and J gave up 0 bases, with 14 bases separating them. The CDR3 DNA reads as TGTGCCAGCAGTCCGCGAACAGGCGGCTCTGGAAACACCATATATTTT. Its translation is CASSPRTGGSGNTIYF.

The chain combines TRBV5-5 with TRBJ2-7, with TRBD2 identical over 11 bases. Germline CDR1 is SGHKS and CDR2 is YYEKEE (reference sequence). This CDR3 is 16 amino acids long. V gave up 0 bases and J gave up 2 bases; unmatched junction bases: 4. This chain's CDR3 is CASSLELAGGAYEQYF. The CDR3 bases are TGTGCCAGCAGCTTGGAGCTAGCGGGAGGCGCCTACGAGCAGTACTTC.

This clone is a singleton in its sample. The chain has TRBV2 and TRBJ2-7; no firm D call. Germline assignment: CDR1 SNHLY and CDR2 FYNNEI. There are 16 residues in the CDR3. The ends were cut back, 8 bases at V and 0 bases at J, with 20 bases in the middle. The CDR3, as DNA: TGTGCCAGCGTCACCTCTAGATGGCCCCCCTCCTACGAGCAGTACTTC. Translation: CASVTSRWPPSYEQYF.

This rearrangement joins TRBV5-5 to TRBJ2-1, with a weak D call TRBD2 (6 bases). Looked up from germline, CDR1 is SGHKS and CDR2 is YYEKEE (reference sequence). The CDR3 covers 14 residues. V lost 4 bases and J 9 bases, leaving 17 bases between the germline ends. As DNA, the CDR3 is TGTGCCAGCAGCCCCCGGTACGGGAGCCTTGAGCAGTTCTTC. Amino acid sequence: CASSPRYGSLEQFF.

This clone was counted once. The genes are TRBV27 and TRBJ1-4; D perhaps matches TRBD1 (6 bases). V dropped 6 bases and J dropped 8 bases, with 16 bases sitting between them. The CDR3 extends over 14 amino acids. Looked up from germline, CDR1 is MNHEY and CDR2 is SMNVEV (reference sequence). The CDR3 loop is CASRDGGGGEKLFF. CDR3 nucleotide sequence: TGTGCCAGCAGAGACGGGGGCGGAGGAGAAAAACTGTTTTTT.

The chain carries TRBV4-2 and TRBJ1-2; D not resolved. In germline, CDR1 is LGHNA, CDR2 YNFKEQ. V shed 0 bases and J shed 4 bases, with 12 bases lying between them. The CDR3 contains 15 residues. CDR3 sequence reads: CASSQDSVASYGYTF. The CDR3 bases are TGTGCCAGCAGCCAAGACTCGGTGGCCTCCTATGGCTACACCTTC.

The chain combines TRBV7-3 with TRBJ2-7, with 12 bases fitting TRBD1. With V trimmed by 1 base and J by 7 bases, 11 bases remained unmatched. This CDR3 is built from 17 residues. In germline, CDR1 is SGHTA, CDR2 FQGTGA. CDR3 bases: TGTGCCAGCAGCTTAATGGGGCCCGGGACAGGGGGCTGGGAGCAGTACTTC. Protein product: CASSLMGPGTGGWEQYF.

The chain is built from TRBV5-4 and TRBJ2-7; TRBD1 aligns across 8 bases. The CDR3 has 14 residues. V lost 4 bases to trimming and J lost 5 bases; unmatched junction nucleotides: 8. CDR1 and CDR2 from the germline V gene are SGHNT and YYREEE (reference sequence). In nucleotides, the CDR3 is TGTGCCAGCAGCAATACCAGGGGGCAGGACGAGCAGTACTTC. This codes for CASSNTRGQDEQYF.

The chain employs TRBV27 and TRBJ2-1; TRBD1 aligns across 7 bases. The trim removed 6 bases at V and 0 bases at J, leaving 11 bases unmatched. This CDR3 contains 17 residues. Germline assignment: CDR1 MNHEY and CDR2 SMNVEV (reference sequence). CDR3 sequence reads: CASSRGHRGNSYNEQFF. The CDR3 DNA is TGTGCCAGCAGCAGGGGCCACAGGGGAAACTCCTACAATGAGCAGTTCTTC.

The chain combines TRBV7-9 with TRBJ2-3, with D perhaps matching TRBD1 (6 bases). The CDR3 is 14 residues long. Per the germline V gene, CDR1 is SEHNR and CDR2 is FQNEAQ (reference sequence). Trimming left V 4 bases short and J 3 bases short, with 11 bases between. CDR3 sequence reads: CASSWTVPTDTQYF. The CDR3 region has the DNA TGTGCCAGCAGCTGGACAGTCCCTACAGATACGCAGTATTTT.

This clone was counted once. The chain links TRBV5-1 to TRBJ2-1; 9 bases line up with TRBD2. Losses at the gene ends were 0 bases for V and 6 bases for J; bases not matched to a gene: 4. Germline V CDR1 and CDR2: SGHRS, YFSETQ. This CDR3 region has 15 residues. CDR3 region: CASSLGGRGTNEQFF. CDR3 sequence (DNA): TGCGCCAGCAGCTTGGGCGGGAGGGGCACCAATGAGCAGTTCTTC.

The chain uses TRBV21-1 and TRBJ2-3. TRBV21-1 is recorded as a pseudogene. CDR3 length: 13 residues. In DNA form, the CDR3 reads TGTGCCAGCAGTCGGAACAACACAGATACGCAGTATTTT. It encodes CASSRNNTDTQYF.

The rearrangement links TRBV4-3 to TRBJ1-1; TRBD1 agrees at 7 bases. The J segment lost 0 bases and the V segment lost 2 bases, leaving 12 bases of the junction unmatched. Looked up from germline, CDR1 is LGHNA and CDR2 is YSLEER. The CDR3 runs 18 residues. CDR3 amino acids: CASSQNVNRGLMNTEAFF. The CDR3 bases are TGCGCCAGCAGCCAAAACGTAAACAGGGGATTAATGAACACTGAAGCTTTCTTT.

The chain combines TRBV29-1 with TRBJ1-2; D not resolved. V shed 0 bases and J shed 4 bases, with 15 bases lying between them. CDR1 is SQVTM, CDR2 ANQGSEA, per germline. This CDR3 is 15 amino acids long. The CDR3 bases are TGCAGCGTTGAAGATCTCGGAGTTGCCGGCTATGGCTACACCTTC. Residues: CSVEDLGVAGYGYTF.

The rearrangement links TRBV28 to TRBJ2-2, with 7 bases aligning to TRBD1. Germline-derived CDR1 and CDR2 are MDHEN and SYDVKM. V dropped 2 bases and J dropped 5; count of bases not matched to a gene: 8. The CDR3 is 16 residues long. CDR3 DNA sequence: TGTGCCAGCAGTTTACGAAACAGGGGTCGAACCGGGGAGCTGTTTTTT. It codes for CASSLRNRGRTGELFF.

The V gene is TRBV5-1, the J gene TRBJ2-7; unclear D gene. CDR3 length: 14 residues. Trimming stripped 2 bases from V and 1 base from J, with 10 bases between. CDR1 and CDR2 (germline): SGHRS, YFSETQ. The CDR3 bases are TGCGCCAGCAGCTTTACCGGCCAATCCTACGAGCAGTACTTC. Protein: CASSFTGQSYEQYF.

The chain joins TRBV28 to TRBJ2-5, with 9 bases that match TRBD1. The better agreement between TRBJ2-7 and the DNA end casts doubt on the J call. CDR1 and CDR2 (germline): MDHEN, SYDVKM. This CDR3 has 15 amino acids. The CDR3 DNA reads TGTGCCAGCAGTGGACCGGGACAGGGAATCGGCGAGCAGTACTTC. Residues: CASSGPGQGIGEQYF.

The V and J genes are TRBV6-5 and TRBJ2-5; 7 nucleotides align to TRBD2. Germline trimming cut 5 bases from V and 5 bases from J; bases unmatched to any gene: 8. The CDR3 loop spans 14 amino acids. Germline CDR1 is MNHEY and CDR2 is SVGAGI. This CDR3 is CASSPRLAWETQYF. In DNA, the CDR3 is TGTGCCAGCAGTCCGCGACTAGCCTGGGAGACCCAGTACTTC.